This T cell receptor (beta chain) was recovered during a study of cytotoxic CD8 clonotypes in ibrutinib-treated CLL. Measured with immunoSEQ multiplex PCR; TCRdb has only the in-frame clones, and not every one. In the table there are under 35,000 clones, around three quarters of which are singletons. This clone was detected only a few times. Looked up from germline, CDR1 is SGDLS and CDR2 is YYNGEE. This CDR3 region has 14 residues. The ends lost 0 bases at V and 6 bases at J; junction bases unmatched: 3. The gene calls are TRBV9 and TRBJ2-3, with TRBD2 identical over 8 bases. The specimen was PBMCs, collected after 24 months of ibrutinib treatment. The receptor was derived from a human donor with chronic lymphocytic leukemia. The CDR3 sequence is CASSVGPGGDTQYF. CDR3 nucleotides: TGTGCCAGCAGCGTAGGTCCGGGGGGGGATACGCAGTATTTT.